Below, 5 T cell receptor beta chains from the same sample are listed, as sequenced in a study of graft-versus-host responses after intestinal transplantation. TCRdb's table, derived via immunoSEQ multiplex PCR, lists solely in-frame clones and lacks some. Among around 15,000 clones, 75% to 85% were seen once, and the ten largest hold approximately 18%. Intraepithelial lymphocytes and lamina propria lymphocytes were released through processing of graft tissue. The sequencing here drew on ileum tissue, taken about 14 weeks after intestinal transplant. The receptors derive from a human patient who received an intestinal transplant, so some T cells may come from the graft donor.

This clone came up a few times. J is TRBJ1-1 and V is TRBV7-8, with 8 bases that match TRBD1. The CDR3 sequence is 17 residues long. Germline loops: CDR1 SGHVS, CDR2 FQNEAQ. V gave up 5 bases and J gave up 0 bases; unmatched junction bases: 11. DNA for the CDR3: TGTGCCAGCAGCCCTATCGGACAGGGACGCATGAACACTGAAGCTTTCTTT. Its protein product is CASSPIGQGRMNTEAFF.

The rearrangement uses TRBV4-1 and TRBJ2-5; 8 bases agree with TRBD2. Germline CDR1 is MGHRA and CDR2 is YSYEKL. This CDR3 is 15 amino acids long. With V trimmed by 5 bases and J by 3 bases, 8 bases remained unmatched. CDR3 in amino acids: CASSEIPGLEETQYF. The CDR3 DNA reads as TGCGCCAGCAGCGAAATCCCGGGACTAGAAGAGACCCAGTACTTC.

V usage is TRBV7-8 and J usage is TRBJ1-2; tentative D call: TRBD1 (6 bases). The V gene lost 2 bases and the J gene lost 4 bases, with 8 bases spanning the gap. Germline V gives CDR1 SGHVS, CDR2 FQNEAQ. The CDR3 has 13 amino acids. The CDR3 DNA is TGTGCCAGCAGCTTACGGGGGCTCTATGGCTACACCTTC. Residues: CASSLRGLYGYTF.

The chain carries TRBV4-1 and TRBJ1-5, with TRBD1 matching over 10 bases. Germline V gives CDR1 MGHRA, CDR2 YSYEKL. Trimming cost V 5 bases and J 6 bases; bases outside gene matches: 13. This CDR3 spans 17 amino acids. The CDR3 protein is CASSETTGGVRFQPQHF. CDR3 sequence (DNA): TGCGCCAGCAGCGAGACGACAGGGGGCGTTCGGTTTCAGCCCCAGCATTTT.

This sequence joins TRBV28 and TRBJ1-1, with 11 bases matching TRBD1. The CDR3 has 14 amino acids. Germline V gene data show CDR1 as MDHEN and CDR2 as SYDVKM. The V segment lost 5 bases and the J segment 7 bases; nucleotides outside the gene matches: 6. The CDR3 is CASSPLGTGGEAFF. CDR3 in DNA: TGTGCCAGCAGTCCCCTCGGGACAGGGGGTGAAGCTTTCTTT.